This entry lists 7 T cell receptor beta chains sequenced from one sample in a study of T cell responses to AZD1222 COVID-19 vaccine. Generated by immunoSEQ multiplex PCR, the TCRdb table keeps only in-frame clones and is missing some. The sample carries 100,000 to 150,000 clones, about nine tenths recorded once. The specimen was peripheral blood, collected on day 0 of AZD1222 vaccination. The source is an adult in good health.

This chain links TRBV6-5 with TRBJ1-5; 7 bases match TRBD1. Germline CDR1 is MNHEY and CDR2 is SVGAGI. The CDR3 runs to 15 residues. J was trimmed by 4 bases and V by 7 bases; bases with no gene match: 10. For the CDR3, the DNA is TGTGCCAGCAACACACAGGGGTTCTTTAATCAGCCCCAGCATTTT. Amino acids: CASNTQGFFNQPQHF.

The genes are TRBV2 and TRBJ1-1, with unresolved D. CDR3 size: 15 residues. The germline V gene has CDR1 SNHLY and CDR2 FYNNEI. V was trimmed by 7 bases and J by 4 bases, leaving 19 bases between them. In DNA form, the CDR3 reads TGTGCCAGCAATCCGGTAGAGGGTGGTCGCACTGAAGCTTTCTTT. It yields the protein CASNPVEGGRTEAFF.

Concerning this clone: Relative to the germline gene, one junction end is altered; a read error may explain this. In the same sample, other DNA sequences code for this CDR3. CDR3 sequence reads: CASSQDRVGGYTF. The CDR3 nucleotides read TGTGCCAGCAGTCAGGACAGGGTGGGTGGCTATACCTTC. The chain uses TRBV12-3 or TRBV12-4 and TRBJ1-2; 8 nucleotides match TRBD1. This CDR3 is built from 13 residues.

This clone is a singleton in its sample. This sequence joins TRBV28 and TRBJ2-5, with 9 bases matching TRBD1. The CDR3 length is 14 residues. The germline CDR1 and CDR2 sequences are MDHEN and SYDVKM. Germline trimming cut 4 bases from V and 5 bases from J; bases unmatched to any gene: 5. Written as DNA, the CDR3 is TGTGCCAGCAGTTCACAGGGGGCGGGTGAGACCCAGTACTTC. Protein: CASSSQGAGETQYF.

The CDR3 is CASSLAKWRRGTGDYEQYF. DNA of the CDR3: TGTGCCAGCAGCTTAGCCAAGTGGAGGAGGGGGACAGGGGACTACGAGCAGTACTTC. The chain has TRBV7-2 and TRBJ2-7, with 10 nucleotides matching TRBD1. Germline CDR1 and CDR2: SGHTA and FQGNSA. The CDR3 runs to 19 residues. After removal of 0 bases from V and 3 bases from J, the junction contained 14 bases not matched to a gene.

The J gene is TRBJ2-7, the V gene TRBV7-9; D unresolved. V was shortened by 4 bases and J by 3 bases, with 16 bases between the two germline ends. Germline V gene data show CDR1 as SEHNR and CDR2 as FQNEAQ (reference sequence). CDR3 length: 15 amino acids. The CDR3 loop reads CASSYDKDTLYEQYF. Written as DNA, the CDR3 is TGTGCCAGCAGCTACGATAAAGACACTCTCTACGAGCAGTACTTC.

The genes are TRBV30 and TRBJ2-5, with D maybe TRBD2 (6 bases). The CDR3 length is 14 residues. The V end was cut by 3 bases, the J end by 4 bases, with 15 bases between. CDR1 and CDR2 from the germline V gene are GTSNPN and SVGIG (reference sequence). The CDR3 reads CAWRLAGTGETQYF. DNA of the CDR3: TGTGCCTGGAGACTAGCCGGAACGGGAGAGACCCAGTACTTC.